This is a list of T cell receptor beta chains from one sample in a study of blood T cell repertoires in COVID-19. Sequencing used immunoSEQ multiplex PCR; TCRdb keeps in-frame clones, though not all of them. Here the sample spans about 140,000 clones, around 85% being singletons. Sequencing used peripheral blood. The origin of the receptors is a man in his fifties or sixties with acute or convalescent COVID-19. Both conserved end residues are trimmed from each CDR3.

length: 13
V: TRBV24-1
CDR3: ATSPRQGGSYEQY

length: 13
V: TRBV9
CDR3: ASSVLPSVTYEQY

length: 12
V: TRBV9
CDR3: ASSVAFGGYEQY

length: 15
V: TRBV5-1
CDR3: ASSLDPPAGGPGELF

length: 14
V: TRBV10-2
CDR3: ASSEPGQPSYNEQF

length: 13
V: TRBV9
CDR3: ASSLGTTGNYGYT

length: 15
V: TRBV5-1
CDR3: ASSRDVGGSYNSPLH

length: 11
V: TRBV7-9
CDR3: ASSLEWLEGLF

length: 14
V: TRBV27
CDR3: ASSPQGAPGTGELF

length: 14
V: TRBV5-1
CDR3: ASSPTAEREYNEQF

length: 12
V: TRBV3-1/TRBV3-2
CDR3: ASSQGAGDQPQH

length: 14
V: TRBV5-1
CDR3: ASSLDVSGIQETQY

length: 11
V: TRBV12-3/TRBV12-4
CDR3: ASSLGQNYGYT

length: 10
V: TRBV10-3
CDR3: AIGTDQETQY

length: 12
V: TRBV7-3
CDR3: ASSLAGGLDTQY

length: 11
V: TRBV12-3/TRBV12-4
CDR3: ASSLGDRYEQY

length: 13
V: TRBV30
CDR3: AWSRLGQGSQPQH

length: 12
V: TRBV19
CDR3: ASSSGGNNQPQH

length: 13
V: TRBV5-1
CDR3: ASSLTGASTDTQY

length: 12
V: TRBV18
CDR3: ASSQRFSNQPQH

length: 12
V: TRBV7-9
CDR3: ASSLAEADEKLF

length: 11
V: TRBV5-1
CDR3: ASSRESSSPLH

length: 13
V: TRBV7-6
CDR3: ASSPRNGVADTQY

length: 15
V: TRBV9
CDR3: ASSVGLGGSGTDTQY

length: 12
V: TRBV2
CDR3: ASRPTGRGQPQH